This is a list of T cell receptor beta chains from one sample in a study of blood T cell repertoires in COVID-19. Produced via immunoSEQ multiplex PCR; TCRdb's table is partial and in-frame only. The sample has some 110,000 clones, around three quarters seen once. Sequencing used peripheral blood. The receptors here all came from a man between 70 and 80 years old with acute or convalescent COVID-19. CDR3s include the opening cysteine and the closing phenylalanine or tryptophan. The D gene is left open where the match is weak. Clone size is shown for a subset of rows, as once, few, many or a class of expanded clone.

j_call d_call clone_size v_call cdr3_aa cdr3_nt
TRBJ2-7 NA NA TRBV24-1 CATSDLHKGGGNEQYF TGTGCCACCAGTGATTTGCACAAAGGGGGGGGAAACGAGCAGTACTTC
TRBJ2-5 TRBD2 NA TRBV12-3/TRBV12-4 CASSLRTSGTQYF TGTGCCAGCAGTTTAAGGACTAGCGGGACCCAGTACTTC
TRBJ2-2 TRBD2 NA TRBV4-1 CASSLAGAGSGELFF TGCGCCAGCAGTTTAGCGGGAGCCGGGAGCGGGGAGCTGTTTTTT
TRBJ1-2 NA NA TRBV7-2 CASSREEDYGYTF TGTGCCAGCAGCAGAGAGGAGGACTATGGCTACACCTTC
TRBJ2-7 NA NA TRBV6-6 CASSYQGPPYEQYF TGTGCCAGCAGTTACCAGGGGCCCCCCTACGAGCAGTACTTC
TRBJ1-1 NA NA TRBV19 CASSIGREAEAFF TGTGCCAGTAGTATTGGCAGGGAGGCTGAAGCTTTCTTT
TRBJ2-7 NA NA TRBV18 CASSPPGLLDEQYF TGTGCCAGCTCACCACCGGGCTTATTAGACGAGCAGTACTTC
TRBJ1-5 NA NA TRBV19 CASTQQGQQPQHF TGTGCCAGTACCCAACAGGGTCAGCAGCCCCAGCATTTT
TRBJ2-7 NA NA TRBV23-1 CASSTLRLHEQYF TGCGCCAGCAGCACTCTGCGGTTACACGAGCAGTACTTC
TRBJ2-5 TRBD2 NA TRBV10-2 CASSVGLAEETQYF TGCGCCAGCAGTGTTGGACTAGCAGAAGAGACCCAGTACTTC
TRBJ1-3 NA NA TRBV7-9 CASSPGMIGNTIYF TGTGCCAGCAGCCCAGGGATGATTGGAAACACCATATATTTT
TRBJ2-2 NA NA TRBV7-3 CASSLTRDGELFF TGTGCCAGCAGCTTAACGAGAGACGGGGAGCTGTTTTTT
TRBJ2-1 NA NA TRBV30 CAWSVLGARNGRSHEQFF TGTGCCTGGAGTGTACTAGGGGCGAGGAACGGGAGAAGTCATGAGCAGTTCTTC
TRBJ1-6 TRBD1 NA TRBV3-1/TRBV3-2 CASGDRGLNSPLHF TGTGCCAGCGGCGACAGGGGCCTTAATTCACCCCTCCACTTT
TRBJ2-7 TRBD1 NA TRBV6-5 CASSSRQGSEQYF TGTGCCAGCAGTTCCCGACAGGGGTCCGAGCAGTACTTC
TRBJ1-2 NA few TRBV18 CASSPGQSLYGYTF TGTGCCAGCTCGCCAGGACAGTCACTCTATGGCTACACCTTC
TRBJ1-2 TRBD1 NA TRBV30 CASGQDGYTF TGTGCCTCGGGACAGGATGGCTACACCTTC
TRBJ2-1 TRBD2 NA TRBV15 CATSLTGTRSYNEQFF TGTGCCACCAGTTTAACCGGGACTAGATCCTACAATGAGCAGTTCTTC
TRBJ2-5 NA NA TRBV2 CASSVDSETQYF TGTGCCAGCAGTGTCGACTCCGAGACCCAGTACTTC
TRBJ1-5 NA NA TRBV2 CASSEGQGPPQHF TGTGCCAGCAGCGAAGGGCAGGGCCCGCCCCAGCATTTT
TRBJ2-1 TRBD2 NA TRBV2 CASRKTSDSYNEQFF TGTGCCAGCAGGAAGACTAGCGACTCCTACAATGAGCAGTTCTTC
TRBJ2-3 NA NA TRBV30 CAWSRVGGRRDTQYF TGTGCCTGGAGTAGGGTGGGGGGGCGTAGAGATACGCAGTATTTT
TRBJ2-3 TRBD1 NA TRBV5-1 CASSSTGQGSDTQYF TGCGCCAGCAGCTCCACGGGACAGGGATCAGATACGCAGTATTTT
TRBJ2-7 TRBD2 few TRBV5-1 CASSLGGGASPRVYEQYF TGCGCCAGCAGCTTGGGCGGGGGGGCTTCGCCGAGGGTCTACGAGCAGTACTTC
TRBJ1-6 TRBD1 NA TRBV7-8 CASSPRTGTNSPLHF TGTGCCAGCAGCCCAAGGACAGGGACCAATTCACCCCTCCACTTT
TRBJ2-7 NA NA TRBV2 CATKGRNYEQYF TGTGCTACCAAGGGGAGGAACTACGAGCAGTACTTC
TRBJ1-1 NA few TRBV21-1 CASSKMPTSPNTEAFF TGTGCCAGCAGCAAAATGCCGACATCCCCGAACACTGAAGCTTTCTTT
TRBJ2-5 TRBD1 NA TRBV2 CASSGQGSWETQYF TGTGCCAGCAGCGGACAGGGGTCCTGGGAGACCCAGTACTTC
TRBJ2-3 TRBD2 NA TRBV11-2 CASSLPGGGLTSTDTQYF TGTGCCAGCAGCTTACCGGGCGGGGGGTTAACTAGCACAGATACGCAGTATTTT
TRBJ2-7 TRBD2 NA TRBV5-1 CASSLKGLAGVYEQYF TGCGCCAGCAGCTTGAAGGGACTAGCGGGGGTATACGAGCAGTACTTC
TRBJ1-5 TRBD1 once TRBV7-8 CASSLDRVTGQPQHF TGTGCCAGCAGCTTGGACAGGGTAACGGGACAGCCCCAGCATTTT
TRBJ1-2 NA NA TRBV12-3/TRBV12-4 CASSLERRGYTF TGTGCCAGCAGTTTAGAGAGGCGGGGCTACACCTTC
TRBJ1-5 TRBD1 NA TRBV3-1/TRBV3-2 CASSKSGGGNQPQHF TGTGCCAGCAGCAAATCAGGGGGCGGTAATCAGCCCCAGCATTTT
TRBJ1-2 TRBD1 once TRBV12-3/TRBV12-4 CASYRLGGGSYTF TGTGCCAGCTACCGATTAGGGGGCGGAAGCTACACCTTC
TRBJ2-5 NA NA TRBV10-2 CASVNGGAQKTQYF TGCGCCAGCGTCAATGGCGGGGCGCAAAAGACCCAGTACTTC
TRBJ2-3 TRBD2 NA TRBV4-1 CASSQEHPAGATDTQYF TGCGCCAGCAGCCAAGAGCACCCAGCGGGAGCCACAGATACGCAGTATTTT